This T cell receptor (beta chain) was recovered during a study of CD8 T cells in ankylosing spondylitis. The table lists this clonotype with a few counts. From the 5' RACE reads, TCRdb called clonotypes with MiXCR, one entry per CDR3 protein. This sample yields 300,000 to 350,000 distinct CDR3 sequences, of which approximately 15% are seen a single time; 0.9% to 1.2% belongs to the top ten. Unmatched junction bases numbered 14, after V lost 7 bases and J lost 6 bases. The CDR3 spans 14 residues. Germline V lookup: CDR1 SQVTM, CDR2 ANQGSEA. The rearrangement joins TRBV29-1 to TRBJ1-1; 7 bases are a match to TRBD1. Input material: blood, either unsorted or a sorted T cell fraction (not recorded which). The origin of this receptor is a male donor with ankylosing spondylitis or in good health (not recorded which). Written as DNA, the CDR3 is TGCAGCGCTTACGAGGGGACCCAGGGGGCTGAAGCTTTCTTT. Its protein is CSAYEGTQGAEAFF.